Shown below are 25 T cell receptor beta chains from a single sample sequenced in a study of T cell repertoires in cytomegalovirus infection. TCRdb passed the reads through MiXCR, listing each CDR3 protein once. The sample includes some 700,000 distinct CDR3 sequences, roughly 33% seen only once; the top ten take approximately 18%. No antigens are known for them. Sequenced here: cultured PBMCs, sampled from culture after CMV antigen stimulation. Source of these receptors: a human donor in good health (CMV status not recorded). Some clones in this sample may be carry-over from other donors' samples.

The genes are TRBV6-2 or TRBV6-3 and TRBJ1-2; 9 nucleotides match TRBD1. This CDR3 has 18 residues. Germline trimming cut 0 bases from V and 3 bases from J; bases unmatched to any gene: 11. The germline CDR1 and CDR2 sequences are MNHEY and SVGEGT. Written as DNA, the CDR3 is TGTGCCAGCAGTTACTCGTTCCTGGACAGGGGACCTGACTATGGCTACACCTTC. Translating it yields CASSYSFLDRGPDYGYTF.

The CDR3 spells CASSLLEPGNTIYF. The CDR3 region has the DNA TGTGCCAGCAGCTTACTGGAGCCGGGAAACACCATATATTTT. J is TRBJ1-3 and V is TRBV7-9; D unclear. Germline V gene sequence: CDR1 SEHNR, CDR2 FQNEAQ (reference sequence). The CDR3 runs to 14 residues. Trimming took off 2 bases at V and 4 bases at J, with 9 bases between the two ends.

The CDR3 coding sequence is TGTGCCAGCAGCTTAGGCGGGGCCCCGGGCAATCAGCCCCAGCATTTT. It codes for CASSLGGAPGNQPQHF. The V gene is TRBV7-6, the J gene TRBJ1-5; a weak D match, TRBD1 (5 bases). V lost 1 base to trimming and J lost 2 bases, with 12 bases between them. There are 16 residues in the CDR3. The germline CDR1 and CDR2 sequences are SGHVS and FNYEAQ.

The genes are TRBV20-1 and TRBJ1-1, with D maybe TRBD1 (5 bases). This CDR3 spans 15 amino acids. Trimming pared 3 bases from V and 5 bases from J, leaving 19 bases between. CDR1 and CDR2 (germline): DFQATT, SNEGSKA (reference sequence). CDR3 amino acids: CSARPPRGGWTEAFF. Here the CDR3 DNA reads TGCAGTGCTAGGCCCCCCCGGGGCGGGTGGACTGAAGCTTTCTTT.

The V and J genes are TRBV12-3 or TRBV12-4 and TRBJ1-1, with a tentative D call TRBD1 (6 bases). V was pared by 9 bases and J by 4 bases, with 15 bases between. CDR3 length: 13 residues. The CDR3 region is CASPQGLGTEAFF. CDR3 nucleotides: TGTGCCAGTCCCCAGGGGTTGGGCACTGAAGCTTTCTTT.

The chain joins TRBV23-1 to TRBJ2-4; D unresolved. TRBV23-1 qualifies as an ORF whose function is uncertain. The CDR3 length is 16 residues. V was shortened by 0 bases and J by 0 bases, with 9 bases between the two germline ends. The CDR3 DNA reads TGCGCCAGCAGTCAATCTCACGTGGGAGCCAAAAACATTCAGTACTTC. This gives the protein CASSQSHVGAKNIQYF.

This chain connects TRBV11-2 to TRBJ1-3; D not certain. The CDR3 is 14 residues long. Trimming cost V 1 base and J 4 bases, with 8 bases left between them. Looked up from germline, CDR1 is SGHAT and CDR2 is FQNNGV. The CDR3 loop reads CASSLVPDGNTIYF. CDR3 DNA sequence: TGTGCCAGCAGCTTAGTCCCTGACGGAAACACCATATATTTT.

This chain joins TRBV6-5 and TRBJ1-2; unclear D gene. The germline V gene encodes CDR1 MNHEY and CDR2 SVGAGI. This CDR3 has 17 amino acids. V gave up 0 bases and J gave up 0 bases, with 14 bases separating them. The CDR3 DNA sequence: TGTGCCAGCAGTTACTCGATTCAGGCGACCGCTAACTATGGCTACACCTTC. Residues: CASSYSIQATANYGYTF.

This clonotype showed up just once. The rearrangement links TRBV3-1 to TRBJ2-5; 8 nucleotides line up with TRBD2. Germline trimming cut 4 bases from V and 0 bases from J; bases unmatched to any gene: 7. Per germline, CDR1 LGHDT and CDR2 YNNKEL (reference sequence). The CDR3 is made up of 16 amino acids. CDR3 sequence: CASSPTGGGYQETQYF. The CDR3 nucleotides are TGTGCCAGCAGCCCGACCGGCGGGGGGTACCAAGAGACCCAGTACTTC.

This clonotype was counted at least ten times. The V call is TRBV7-2, the J call TRBJ1-6; 8 bases are a match to TRBD1. This CDR3 has 15 amino acids. CDR1 SGHTA and CDR2 FQGNSA come from the germline V gene. Unmatched junction bases numbered 4, after V lost 4 bases and J lost 5 bases. The CDR3 region is CASSSTGEDNSPLHF. The CDR3 DNA is TGTGCCAGCAGCTCGACAGGGGAGGATAATTCACCCCTCCACTTT.

In its sample, this clonotype was seen a few times. This chain joins TRBV2 and TRBJ2-1; D is possibly TRBD1 (6 bases). The CDR3 runs to 15 residues. V lost 0 bases and J 2 bases, leaving 8 bases between the germline ends. Germline V gives CDR1 SNHLY, CDR2 FYNNEI. The DNA for the CDR3 is TGTGCCAGCAGTGAAGCGGGGGCGGCCTACAATGAGCAGTTCTTC. It encodes CASSEAGAAYNEQFF. The variable domain in full, with the rest retrieved from reference TRBV2 and TRBJ2-1, is EPEVTQTPSHQVTQMGQEVILRCVPISNHLYFYWYRQILGQKVEFLVSFYNNEISEKSEIFDDQFSVERPDGSNFTLKIRSTKLEDSAMYFCASSEAGAAYNEQFFGPGTRLTVL.

The CDR3 spells CASSVSHPTGYQETQYF. The CDR3, as DNA: TGTGCCAGCAGCGTAAGTCACCCTACAGGATACCAAGAGACCCAGTACTTC. The rearrangement links TRBV3-1 to TRBJ2-5; tentatively, D is TRBD1 (5 bases). The germline V gene has CDR1 LGHDT and CDR2 YNNKEL (reference sequence). The CDR3 is made up of 17 amino acids. The ends were cut back, 5 bases at V and 0 bases at J, with 19 bases in the middle.

This clonotype was counted ten times or more. The rearrangement joins TRBV7-2 to TRBJ2-6, with 7 bases fitting TRBD2. Germline V lookup: CDR1 SGHTA, CDR2 FQGNSA. The CDR3 contains 19 residues. V gave up 5 bases and J gave up 1 base; unmatched junction bases: 14. CDR3 DNA: TGTGCCAGCAGCCCTTGGACTAGATTAGGTGAATCTGGGGCCAACGTCCTGACTTTC. This codes for CASSPWTRLGESGANVLTF. Together with reference TRBV7-2 and TRBJ2-6, the CDR3 gives the full variable domain: GAGVSQSPSNKVTEKGKDVELRCDPISGHTALYWYRQSLGQGLEFLIYFQGNSAPDKSGLPSDRFSAERTGGSVSTLTIQRTQQEDSAVYLCASSPWTRLGESGANVLTFGAGSRLTVL.

The gene calls are TRBV5-1 and TRBJ2-1, with TRBD2 matching 14 bases. CDR1 is SGHRS and CDR2 is YFSETQ in the germline V gene. Germline trimming cut 6 bases from V and 7 bases from J; bases unmatched to any gene: 12. CDR3 length: 17 residues. The CDR3 reads CASTSGLAGGLGNEQFF. CDR3 coding DNA: TGCGCCAGCACCTCAGGACTAGCGGGAGGTCTCGGAAATGAGCAGTTCTTC. Filled out from reference TRBV5-1 and TRBJ2-1, the complete variable domain reads KAGVTQTPRYLIKTRGQQVTLSCSPISGHRSVSWYQQTPGQGLQFLFEYFSETQRNKGNFPGRFSGRQFSNSRSEMNVSTLELGDSALYLCASTSGLAGGLGNEQFFGPGTRLTVL.

This clonotype was seen more than once but under ten times. The V gene is TRBV19, the J gene TRBJ2-1; D unresolved. Trimming removed 7 bases at V and 6 bases at J, with 13 bases between. CDR3 length: 13 residues. CDR1 is LNHDA and CDR2 is SQIVND in the germline V gene (reference sequence). The CDR3 nucleotides read TGTGCCAGTACCCCGGGTCCTAGCAATGAGCAGTTCTTC. This gives the protein CASTPGPSNEQFF.

The CDR3 loop is CASSEEWGHLQAFF. In DNA, the CDR3 is TGTGCCAGCAGTGAAGAGTGGGGACACCTCCAAGCTTTCTTT. The V call is TRBV6-1, the J call TRBJ1-1; tentative D call: TRBD1 (6 bases). This CDR3 comprises 14 residues. Germline V lookup: CDR1 MNHNS, CDR2 SASEGT. Trimming took 1 base from V and 9 from J, leaving 15 bases between them.

This clonotype showed up many times. The chain is built from TRBV6-5 and TRBJ1-3; D is unresolved. Trimming pared 0 bases from V and 0 bases from J, leaving 6 bases between. The germline V gene encodes CDR1 MNHEY and CDR2 SVGAGI. The CDR3 covers 15 residues. The CDR3 sequence: CASSYSSGSGNTIYF. The CDR3 DNA sequence: TGTGCCAGCAGTTACTCGTCAGGCTCTGGAAACACCATATATTTT.

The sample holds a few counts of this clonotype. V gene TRBV20-1 combines with J gene TRBJ2-7; D ambiguous. The germline V and J ends were trimmed by 5 bases and 0 bases, with 23 bases remaining between them. The V gene's germline CDR1 is DFQATT and CDR2 SNEGSKA (reference sequence). The CDR3 spans 17 residues. CDR3 nucleotide sequence: TGCAGTGCTTCCCCCTATATAGTAAACCCTAGCTCCTACGAGCAGTACTTC. Translation: CSASPYIVNPSSYEQYF.

This chain connects TRBV29-1 to TRBJ1-1; D is possibly TRBD1 (6 bases). V gave up 6 bases and J gave up 8 bases, with 19 bases separating them. Germline CDR1 reads SQVTM; CDR2 reads ANQGSEA. The CDR3 runs 13 residues. The CDR3 loop is CSVSDGTLSEAFF. The CDR3 DNA sequence: TGCAGCGTGTCAGACGGGACATTAAGCGAAGCTTTCTTT.

This clonotype has at least ten counts. The chain uses TRBV7-2 and TRBJ2-5; D perhaps matches TRBD2 (6 bases). The CDR3 is 13 amino acids. The V gene's germline CDR1 is SGHTA and CDR2 FQGNSA. V was clipped by 3 bases and J by 4 bases, with 9 bases between them. CDR3 region: CASSLWGVETQYF. The CDR3 DNA follows: TGTGCCAGCAGCTTGTGGGGGGTAGAGACCCAGTACTTC.

The chain employs TRBV19 and TRBJ2-4; 10 bases fit TRBD1. Germline lookup yields CDR1 LNHDA and CDR2 SQIVND (reference sequence). V shed 4 bases and J 8 bases; nucleotides not matched to a gene: 14. The CDR3 is made up of 17 amino acids. The CDR3 DNA reads as TGTGCCAGTAGTAACGGACAGGGGGGCTCGAGAGGGGACATTCAGTACTTC. Translating it yields CASSNGQGGSRGDIQYF.

This clonotype was counted only a few times. The chain combines TRBV5-5 with TRBJ2-3; 14 nucleotides agree with TRBD2. Germline assignment: CDR1 SGHKS and CDR2 YYEKEE (reference sequence). Unmatched junction bases numbered 4, after V lost 4 bases and J lost 6 bases. There are 15 residues in the CDR3. The CDR3 here is CASSGLAGGVDTQYF. The CDR3 DNA reads TGTGCCAGCAGCGGACTAGCGGGGGGAGTCGATACGCAGTATTTT.

This clonotype was counted only a few times. The V gene is TRBV3-1, the J gene TRBJ1-5; D gene unclear. Germline V gene sequence: CDR1 LGHDT, CDR2 YNNKEL (reference sequence). Trimming took 5 bases from V and 3 from J, leaving 11 bases between them. CDR3 length: 14 amino acids. DNA for the CDR3: TGTGCCAGCAGCTTGAGACACTACAATCAGCCCCAGCATTTT. This sequence encodes CASSLRHYNQPQHF.

This clonotype was seen a handful of times. The chain is built from TRBV6-2 or TRBV6-3 and TRBJ2-7; TRBD2 is a possible D gene (6 bases). The CDR3 has 15 residues. The germline CDR1 and CDR2 sequences are MNHEY and SVGEGT. V dropped 5 bases and J dropped 0 bases, with 14 bases sitting between them. This CDR3 is CASSIGRIPSYEQYF. The DNA for the CDR3 is TGTGCCAGCAGTATAGGGAGGATACCCTCCTACGAGCAGTACTTC.

The chain uses TRBV10-3 and TRBJ1-1, with D uncertain. CDR3 size: 13 residues. Germline V gene sequence: CDR1 ENHRY, CDR2 SYGVKD. V shed 7 bases and J shed 8 bases, with 17 bases lying between them. Here the CDR3 reads CAITNSPGSEAFF. CDR3 DNA sequence: TGTGCCATCACCAACAGCCCGGGGAGCGAAGCTTTCTTT.